Below, 4 T cell receptor beta chains from the same sample are listed, as sequenced in a study of monozygotic twins with inflammatory bowel disease. Reanalyzing the 5' RACE reads, TCRdb keeps one entry per CDR3 protein, without DNA. Its clone listing holds a few hundred thousand distinct CDR3 sequences. The specimen sequenced was blood. Every receptor here comes from a human donor with ulcerative colitis or Crohn's disease, or a healthy co-twin of an affected twin (not recorded which).

The J gene is TRBJ2-4, the V gene TRBV28; the TCRdb D gene call, TRBD1, has no DNA to confirm it. Per the germline V gene, CDR1 is MDHEN and CDR2 is SYDVKM. The CDR3 loop spans 16 amino acids. CDR3 sequence reads: CASSPRQGGAKNIQYF.

J is TRBJ2-7 and V is TRBV2. CDR1 SNHLY and CDR2 FYNNEI come from the germline V gene. The CDR3 length is 14 residues. CDR3 loop: CASSDAGTHYEQYF. Together with reference TRBV2 and TRBJ2-7, the CDR3 gives the full variable domain: EPEVTQTPSHQVTQMGQEVILRCVPISNHLYFYWYRQILGQKVEFLVSFYNNEISEKSEIFDDQFSVERPDGSNFTLKIRSTKLEDSAMYFCASSDAGTHYEQYFGPGTRLTVT.

This chain's CDR3 is CASRPGLNQPQHF. The J gene is TRBJ1-5, the V gene TRBV19. The germline V gene has CDR1 LNHDA and CDR2 SQIVND (reference sequence). The CDR3 covers 13 residues.

The chain links TRBV6-5 to TRBJ2-5; TCRdb reports TRBD1, a call that lacks DNA to check it against. The CDR3 is 15 amino acids. Germline V gene data show CDR1 as MNHEY and CDR2 as SVGAGI. CDR3: CASSYLGGDQETQYF.